These T cell receptor beta chains were read from a single sample in a study of human T cells and chemical hapten exposure. TCRdb analysed the RACE reads with MiXCR anew, one entry per CDR3 protein. The table records some 250,000 distinct CDR3 sequences, approximately 8% of them present only once. The specimen was whole blood, collected in connection with sensitization to the hapten diphenylcyclopropenone (DPC). These receptors all come from a man between 18 and 29 years old with alopecia areata. Some clones in this sample may be carry-over from other donors' samples. The CDR3 runs from the conserved cysteine through the conserved F or W. A D gene is named only where the DNA matches it firmly. The listing skips clone size in some rows; elsewhere it reads once, few, many or a size class.

v_gene,j_gene,abundance,d_gene,CDR3nt,CDR3aa
TRBV15,TRBJ2-1,NA,NA,TGTGCCACCAGCAGGGAAAGAAACCGTTACAATGAGCAGTTCTTC,CATSRERNRYNEQFF
TRBV28,TRBJ1-4,many,NA,TGTGCCAGCAGTCTGTACAGGGATGAAAAACTGTTTTTT,CASSLYRDEKLFF
TRBV29-1,TRBJ1-1,many,NA,TGCAGCGCCTCGCCACAGAAGCACACTGAAGCTTTCTTT,CSASPQKHTEAFF
TRBV20-1,TRBJ2-4,NA,TRBD1,TGCAGTGCTAGACGACAGGGGAACATTCAGTACTTC,CSARRQGNIQYF
TRBV4-1,TRBJ1-6,few,TRBD1,TGCGCCAGCAGCCAACCTATCTCGGGACAGGGAAGATCACCCCTCCACTTT,CASSQPISGQGRSPLHF
TRBV20-1,TRBJ2-5,NA,NA,TGCAGTGCTAGAGCTCCGGACAGATACCAAGAGACCCAGTACTTC,CSARAPDRYQETQYF
TRBV29-1,TRBJ2-1,NA,NA,TGCAGTGAAAAGGGGTCATCCCGGGGATCCTACAATGAGCAGTTCTTC,CSEKGSSRGSYNEQFF
TRBV7-3,TRBJ2-1,NA,TRBD2,TGTGCCACCAGTCCTAGCGGGGGGGCCTACAATGAGCAGTTCTTC,CATSPSGGAYNEQFF
TRBV11-2,TRBJ1-2,many,NA,TGTGCCAGCAGCTTAAGCTCTGGCAGGCTCGCTAACTATGGCTACACCTTC,CASSLSSGRLANYGYTF
TRBV19,TRBJ2-1,few,NA,TGTGCCAGTAGTCCCTCTTGGGTCCGGGATGAGCAGTTCTTC,CASSPSWVRDEQFF
TRBV7-8,TRBJ1-6,NA,TRBD1,TGTGCCAGCAGTGACCGGGACAGTCCCAGTTCACCCCTCCACTTT,CASSDRDSPSSPLHF
TRBV6-1,TRBJ2-1,few,TRBD2,TGTGCCAGCAGTAGACGTGGGCTAGCGGGGGGTGAGCAGTTCTTC,CASSRRGLAGGEQFF
TRBV20-1,TRBJ1-5,many,TRBD1,TGCAGTGCAGAAGGGACAGGGGAAAGTCAGCCCCAGCATTTT,CSAEGTGESQPQHF
TRBV7-9,TRBJ1-3,few,NA,TGTGCCAGCAGCATACCACGGAGGCGCGGAAACACCATATATTTT,CASSIPRRRGNTIYF
TRBV2,TRBJ1-4,many,TRBD1,TGTGCCAGCAGAGGGACAGGCGCTAATGAAAAACTGTTTTTT,CASRGTGANEKLFF
TRBV20-1,TRBJ1-6,few,NA,TGCAGTGCTAGAGTTAGCCGGGACGCGTCTAATTCACCCCTCCACTTT,CSARVSRDASNSPLHF
TRBV7-9,TRBJ1-1,NA,NA,TGTGCCAGCAAAGGGGTACCCAACACTGAAGCTTTCTTT,CASKGVPNTEAFF
TRBV2,TRBJ1-2,many,TRBD1,TGTGCCAGCAGTCAAACAGGGGAAGAGGTCTATGGCTACACCTTC,CASSQTGEEVYGYTF
TRBV29-1,TRBJ2-7,NA,TRBD2,TGCAGCGCGTTTCGTAGCGGGACCTACGAGCAGTACTTC,CSAFRSGTYEQYF
TRBV6-4,TRBJ2-3,few,NA,TGTGCCAGCAGTGACCAAGGGGGTCGCACAGATACGCAGTATTTT,CASSDQGGRTDTQYF
TRBV7-9,TRBJ1-2,few,TRBD1,TGTGCCAGCAGCCCGAAGAGTGGACAGGGAAACTATGGCTACACCTTC,CASSPKSGQGNYGYTF
TRBV20-1,TRBJ2-3,NA,TRBD1,TGCAGTGCTAGCTCCCGGGACAGGGTGACAGATACGCAGTATTTT,CSASSRDRVTDTQYF
TRBV11-2,TRBJ2-2,NA,NA,TGTGCCAGCAGCTTTGGGGGGCGCGCCGGGGAGCTGTTTTTT,CASSFGGRAGELFF
TRBV12-3/TRBV12-4,TRBJ2-5,few,NA,TGTGCCAGCAGAGGCCAAGAGACCCAGTACTTC,CASRGQETQYF
TRBV4-3,TRBJ1-4,NA,TRBD1,TGCGCCAGCAGCCAGGACTTCGCTGTTACAGGGGGGGATAATGAAAAACTGTTTTTT,CASSQDFAVTGGDNEKLFF
TRBV4-3,TRBJ2-3,many,NA,TGCGCCAGCAGCCAAGCCGTAGACAGAGTCACAGATACGCAGTATTTT,CASSQAVDRVTDTQYF
TRBV7-9,TRBJ1-4,few,NA,TGTGCCAGCAGGGGGTGGAGCAGCTCAACTAATGAAAAACTGTTTTTT,CASRGWSSSTNEKLFF
TRBV6-5,TRBJ1-6,many,NA,TGTGCCAGCAGCTCTCCGTCGGGGGGCCTGAATTCACCCCTCCACTTT,CASSSPSGGLNSPLHF
TRBV6-5,TRBJ1-5,many,NA,TGTGCCAGCAGACAGCTCACGGGTCAGCCCCAGCATTTT,CASRQLTGQPQHF